The entry below describes one T cell receptor (beta chain). This record comes from a study of sequential checkpoint blockade in melanoma. The wider study: Patients were randomized 1:1 to nivolumab-then-ipilimumab or ipilimumab-then-nivolumab first-line. After both sequences, patients received maintenance nivolumab.

Noted treatment: randomized to nivolumab then ipilimumab (arm A) or the reverse (arm B). Patients had received no earlier DNA-damaging chemotherapy. Only in-frame clones appear in the TCRdb table, and some are missing; sequencing was by immunoSEQ multiplex PCR. This sample carries over 15,000 clones, more than 70% of them seen once, and the ten largest clones take less than 40%. The V end lost 4 bases, the J end lost 0 bases, and 4 bases lay between the germline ends. This CDR3 spans 12 amino acids. From germline, CDR1 is MNHEY and CDR2 SMNVEV (reference sequence). Sequenced here: CD8+ T cells sorted from blood (inferred from file names), sampled from a patient given nivolumab and ipilimumab in sequence. The origin of this receptor is a human donor with melanoma. This chain connects TRBV27 to TRBJ2-7; D not resolved. The CDR3 is CASSSNSYEQYF. The CDR3 bases are TGTGCCAGCAGTTCCAACTCCTACGAGCAGTACTTC.